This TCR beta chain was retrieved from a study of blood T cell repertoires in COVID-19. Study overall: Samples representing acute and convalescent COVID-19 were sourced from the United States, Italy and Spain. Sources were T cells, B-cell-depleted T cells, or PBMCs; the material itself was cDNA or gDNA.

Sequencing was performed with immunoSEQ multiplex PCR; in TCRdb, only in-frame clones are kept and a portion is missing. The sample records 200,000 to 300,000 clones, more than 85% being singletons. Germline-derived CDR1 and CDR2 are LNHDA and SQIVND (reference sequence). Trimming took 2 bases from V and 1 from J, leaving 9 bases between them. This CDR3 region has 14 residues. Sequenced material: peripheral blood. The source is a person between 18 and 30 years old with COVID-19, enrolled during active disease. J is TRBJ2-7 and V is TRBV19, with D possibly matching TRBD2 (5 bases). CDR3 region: CASSISSTSYEQYF. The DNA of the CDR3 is TGTGCCAGTAGTATATCTAGCACTTCCTACGAGCAGTACTTC.